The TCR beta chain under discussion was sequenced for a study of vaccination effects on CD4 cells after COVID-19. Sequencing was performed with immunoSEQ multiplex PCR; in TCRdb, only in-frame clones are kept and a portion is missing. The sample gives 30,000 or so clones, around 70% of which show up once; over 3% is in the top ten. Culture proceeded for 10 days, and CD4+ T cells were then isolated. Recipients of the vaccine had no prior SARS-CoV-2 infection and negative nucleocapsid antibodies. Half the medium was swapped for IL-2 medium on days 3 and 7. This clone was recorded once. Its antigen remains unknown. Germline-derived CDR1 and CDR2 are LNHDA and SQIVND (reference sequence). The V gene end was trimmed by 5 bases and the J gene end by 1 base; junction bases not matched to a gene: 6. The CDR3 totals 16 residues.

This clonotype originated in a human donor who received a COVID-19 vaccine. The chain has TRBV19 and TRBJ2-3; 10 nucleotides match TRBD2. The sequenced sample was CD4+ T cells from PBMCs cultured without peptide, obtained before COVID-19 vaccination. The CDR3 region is CASSQLAGMGTDTQYF. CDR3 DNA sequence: TGTGCCAGTAGTCAACTAGCGGGGATGGGCACAGATACGCAGTATTTT.